Here is one TCR beta chain with its context. Antigen unknown. The entry originates in a study of cytomegalovirus exposure and HLA in healthy donors. CDR1 is SGHRS and CDR2 is YFSETQ in the germline V gene. Trimming removed 4 bases at V and 8 bases at J, with 15 bases between. The CDR3 runs 13 residues. Amplification used 60 Vbeta primers and 13 Jbeta primers. Data came from immunoSEQ multiplex PCR; TCRdb stores just in-frame clones and leaves some out. The data contain roughly 290,000 clones, about 87% of them singletons. Donors in the study were healthy people who gave bone marrow. Regarding the study as a whole: Later work associated roughly 17,000 TCR beta sequences with HLA alleles at 0.05 false discovery rate.

V gene TRBV5-1 combines with J gene TRBJ1-2; possibly TRBD1 for D (5 bases). Sequenced input: PBMCs. The TCR was taken from a woman between 18 and 30 years old in good health and CMV-seronegative. The CDR3 sequence: CASSLGWGEGYTF. In nucleotides, the CDR3 is TGCGCCAGCAGCCTCGGTTGGGGGGAAGGCTACACCTTC.